What follows are 5 T cell receptor beta chains derived from one specimen sequenced in a study of a mutant IDH1 vaccine in newly diagnosed glioma (dated by TCRdb to the early 2020s). The intended sense of this specimen's time point label: week 47, end of study. Every vaccine dose consisted of 300 ug of a 20-mer mutant IDH1 peptide in Montanide, administered subcutaneously together with topical imiquimod. The library was made by the immunoSEQ multiplex PCR assay. TCRdb's version of the immuneACCESS table is confined to in-frame rearrangements and falls short of the full clone set. An unresolved V gene accounts for under half of the shortfall where checked; the remainder is of unknown origin. Within this sample are 55,000 to 65,000 clones, with over 70% of them counted one time only. The top ten constitute less than 6.5% of the sample. Their antigens are not known. The starting material was PBMCs, obtained from a glioma patient whose treatment included an IDH1 peptide vaccine. The receptor source for this set is a man aged 45-65 years with glioma.

The rearrangement links TRBV5-1 to TRBJ2-1; D gene unclear. CDR1 is SGHRS, CDR2 YFSETQ, per germline. V gave up 3 bases and J gave up 0 bases, with 10 bases separating them. The CDR3 contains 15 residues. The CDR3 region is CASSSSGSSYNEQFF. The CDR3 DNA reads as TGCGCCAGCAGCTCAAGTGGTAGCTCCTACAATGAGCAGTTCTTC. The whole variable domain, remainder taken from reference TRBV5-1 and TRBJ2-1, is KAGVTQTPRYLIKTRGQQVTLSCSPISGHRSVSWYQQTPGQGLQFLFEYFSETQRNKGNFPGRFSGRQFSNSRSEMNVSTLELGDSALYLCASSSSGSSYNEQFFGPGTRLTVL.

The rearrangement uses TRBV2 and TRBJ2-1, with 7 bases identical to TRBD1. The CDR3 is 15 residues long. Germline trimming cut 6 bases from V and 10 bases from J; bases unmatched to any gene: 15. Germline CDR1 and CDR2: SNHLY and FYNNEI. DNA of the CDR3: TGTGCCAGCAGCCAAAGTAGGACAGGTCAAAGCGAGCAGTTCTTC. This gives the protein CASSQSRTGQSEQFF.

The chain recombines TRBV18 with TRBJ1-6; 8 bases map to TRBD1. The V gene end was trimmed by 6 bases and the J gene end by 8 bases; junction bases not matched to a gene: 12. This CDR3 has 16 amino acids. Germline assignment: CDR1 KGHSH and CDR2 LQKENI. The CDR3 nucleotides read TGTGCCAGCTCGCGGACAGGGTCAACGATTGATTCACCCCTCCACTTT. Protein product: CASSRTGSTIDSPLHF.

The chain carries TRBV13 and TRBJ2-7; maybe TRBD1 (6 bases). From germline, CDR1 is PRHDT and CDR2 FYEKMQ (reference sequence). The CDR3 has 13 residues. Deletions cut 1 base from V and 3 bases from J, with 7 bases between. The CDR3 region is CASSLEGDYEQYF. The CDR3 DNA reads TGTGCCAGCAGCTTAGAGGGGGACTACGAGCAGTACTTC.

The V call is TRBV9, the J call TRBJ2-1; 9 bases match TRBD1. Losses at the gene ends were 5 bases for V and 6 bases for J; bases not matched to a gene: 18. The CDR3 consists of 18 residues. CDR1 is SGDLS and CDR2 is YYNGEE in the germline V gene. The CDR3 loop is CASSSTSGGTGRFNEQFF. The CDR3, as DNA: TGTGCCAGCAGTTCTACTTCTGGGGGGACAGGGAGATTCAATGAGCAGTTCTTC.